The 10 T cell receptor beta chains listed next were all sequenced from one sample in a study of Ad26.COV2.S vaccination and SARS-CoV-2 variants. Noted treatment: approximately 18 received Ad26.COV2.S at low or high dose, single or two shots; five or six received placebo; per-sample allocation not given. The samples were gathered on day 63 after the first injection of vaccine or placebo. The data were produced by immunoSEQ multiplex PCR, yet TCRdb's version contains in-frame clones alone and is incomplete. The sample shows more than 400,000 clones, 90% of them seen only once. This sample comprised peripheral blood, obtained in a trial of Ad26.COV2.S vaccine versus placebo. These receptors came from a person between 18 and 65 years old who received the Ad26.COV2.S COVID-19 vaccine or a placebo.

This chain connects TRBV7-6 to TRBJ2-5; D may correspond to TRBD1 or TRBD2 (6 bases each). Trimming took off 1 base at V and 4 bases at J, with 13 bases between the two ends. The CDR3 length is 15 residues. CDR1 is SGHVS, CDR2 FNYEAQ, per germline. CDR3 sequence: CASSLVFRGGETQYF. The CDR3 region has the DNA TGTGCCAGCAGCTTAGTCTTCAGGGGAGGAGAGACCCAGTACTTC.

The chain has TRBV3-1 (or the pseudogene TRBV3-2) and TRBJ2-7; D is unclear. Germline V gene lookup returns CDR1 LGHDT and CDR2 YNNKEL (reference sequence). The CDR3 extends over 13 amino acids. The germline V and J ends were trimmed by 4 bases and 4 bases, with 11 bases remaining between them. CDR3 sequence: CASSRGRIYEQYF. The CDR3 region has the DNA TGTGCCAGCAGCCGAGGAAGGATATACGAGCAGTACTTC.

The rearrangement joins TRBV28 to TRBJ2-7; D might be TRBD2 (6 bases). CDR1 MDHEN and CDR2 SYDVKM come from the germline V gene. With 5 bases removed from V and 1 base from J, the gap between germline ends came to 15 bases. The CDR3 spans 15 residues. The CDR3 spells CASSTMRDMSYEQYF. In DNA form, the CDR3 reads TGTGCCAGCAGTACGATGCGGGATATGTCCTACGAGCAGTACTTC. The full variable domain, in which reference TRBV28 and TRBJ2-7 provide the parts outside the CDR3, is DVKVTQSSRYLVKRTGEKVFLECVQDMDHENMFWYRQDPGLGLRLIYFSYDVKMKEKGDIPEGYSVSREKKERFSLILESASTNQTSMYLCASSTMRDMSYEQYFGPGTRLTVT.

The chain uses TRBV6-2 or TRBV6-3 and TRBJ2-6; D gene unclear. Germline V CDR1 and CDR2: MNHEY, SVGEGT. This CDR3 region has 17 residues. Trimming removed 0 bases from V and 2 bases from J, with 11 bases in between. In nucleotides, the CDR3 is TGTGCCAGCAGTTACTCGACAATAACGGCTGGGGCCAACGTCCTGACTTTC. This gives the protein CASSYSTITAGANVLTF.

CDR3 sequence: CASSVDRQTGELFF. The CDR3 DNA is TGTGCCAGCAGCGTGGACAGACAGACCGGGGAGCTGTTTTTT. The rearrangement joins TRBV9 to TRBJ2-2, with D perhaps matching TRBD1 (6 bases). The ends were cut back, 2 bases at V and 5 bases at J, with 10 bases in the middle. This CDR3 contains 14 residues. CDR1 and CDR2 (germline): SGDLS, YYNGEE.

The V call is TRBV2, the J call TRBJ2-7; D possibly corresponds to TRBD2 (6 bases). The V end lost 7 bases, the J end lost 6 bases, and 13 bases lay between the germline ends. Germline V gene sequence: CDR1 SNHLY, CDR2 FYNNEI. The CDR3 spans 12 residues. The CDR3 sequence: CASIGGEGEQYF. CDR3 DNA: TGTGCCAGCATCGGGGGAGAGGGCGAGCAGTACTTC.

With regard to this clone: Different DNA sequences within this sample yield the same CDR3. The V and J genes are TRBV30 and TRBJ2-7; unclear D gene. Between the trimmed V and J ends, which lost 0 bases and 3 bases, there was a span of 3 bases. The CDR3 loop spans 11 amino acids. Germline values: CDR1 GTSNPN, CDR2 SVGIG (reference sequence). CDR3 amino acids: CAWSVGYEQYF. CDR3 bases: TGTGCCTGGAGTGTCGGCTACGAGCAGTACTTC.

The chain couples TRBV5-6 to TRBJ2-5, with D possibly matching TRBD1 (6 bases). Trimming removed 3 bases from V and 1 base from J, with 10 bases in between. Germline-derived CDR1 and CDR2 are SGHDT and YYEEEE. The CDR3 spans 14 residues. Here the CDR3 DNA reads TGTGCCAGCAGCTATGGACAGTCCCAAGAGACCCAGTACTTC. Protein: CASSYGQSQETQYF. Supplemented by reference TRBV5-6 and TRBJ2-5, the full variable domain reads DAGVTQSPTHLIKTRGQQVTLRCSPKSGHDTVSWYQQALGQGPQFIFQYYEEEERQRGNFPDRFSGHQFPNYSSELNVNALLLGDSALYLCASSYGQSQETQYFGPGTRLLVL.

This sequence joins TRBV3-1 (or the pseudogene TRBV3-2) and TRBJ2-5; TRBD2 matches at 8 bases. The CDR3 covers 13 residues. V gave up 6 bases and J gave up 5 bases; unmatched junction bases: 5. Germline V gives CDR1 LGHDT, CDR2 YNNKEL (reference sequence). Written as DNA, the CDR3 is TGTGCCAGCAGACGGACTAGCCGGGAGACCCAGTACTTC. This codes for CASRRTSRETQYF.

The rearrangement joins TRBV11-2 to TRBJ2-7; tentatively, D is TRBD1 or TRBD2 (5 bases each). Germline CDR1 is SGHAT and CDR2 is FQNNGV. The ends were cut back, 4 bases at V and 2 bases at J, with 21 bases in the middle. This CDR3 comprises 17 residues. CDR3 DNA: TGTGCCAGCAGCTCATCCCAATCCCGGGACGGTGCCTACGAGCAGTACTTC. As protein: CASSSSQSRDGAYEQYF.